These 27 T cell receptor beta chains were all obtained from the same sample, sequenced in a study of cytomegalovirus exposure and HLA in healthy donors. Amplification used 60 Vbeta primers and 13 Jbeta primers. Repertoires were generated with immunoSEQ multiplex PCR, while TCRdb's copy carries only in-frame clones and drops some. The table has more than 150,000 clones, around 83% seen once. What was sequenced was PBMCs. Receptor source: a woman aged 18-29 years in good health and CMV-seronegative.

The table lists this clone with a count of one. The chain couples TRBV18 to TRBJ1-4; D perhaps matches TRBD1 (6 bases). Germline V lookup: CDR1 KGHSH, CDR2 LQKENI. The CDR3 runs 18 residues. Trimming cost V 1 base and J 5 bases, with 20 bases left between them. The CDR3 coding sequence is TGTGCCAGCTCACCACGATCCAGGGGAAGCGACGGAAATGAAAAACTGTTTTTT. Protein: CASSPRSRGSDGNEKLFF.

This clone has more than one count but fewer than ten. The chain combines TRBV10-1 with TRBJ2-2; TRBD1 aligns across 9 bases. The CDR3 runs 15 residues. The junction had 5 bases not matched to a gene; V was cut back by 5 bases and J by 4 bases. Germline-derived CDR1 and CDR2 are WNHNN and SYGVQD (reference sequence). The CDR3 coding sequence is TGCGCCAGCAGTCTCACAGGGGGCATCACCGGGGAGCTGTTTTTT. It translates to CASSLTGGITGELFF.

The V and J genes are TRBV11-2 and TRBJ1-2; the match to TRBD1 covers 9 bases. J was trimmed by 0 bases and V by 5 bases; bases with no gene match: 10. The CDR3 is 17 amino acids. The germline V gene encodes CDR1 SGHAT and CDR2 FQNNGV. The CDR3: CASSPRTGALANYGYTF. For the CDR3, the DNA is TGTGCCAGCAGCCCCCGGACAGGGGCCCTAGCTAACTATGGCTACACCTTC.

V and J are TRBV7-2 and TRBJ2-2; 9 bases align to TRBD2. Trimming cost V 5 bases and J 6 bases; bases outside gene matches: 19. CDR3 length equals 19 residues. Germline values: CDR1 SGHTA, CDR2 FQGNSA. This CDR3 is CASSMRLAVNNLVPGELFF. The CDR3 coding sequence is TGTGCCAGCAGCATGCGACTAGCGGTTAACAACTTGGTCCCCGGGGAGCTGTTTTTT.

The chain has TRBV7-8 and TRBJ2-3, with 10 positions matching TRBD2. Germline V gene lookup returns CDR1 SGHVS and CDR2 FQNEAQ. The CDR3 has 18 residues. V shed 3 bases, J shed 3 bases, and the junction held 12 bases outside the gene matches. DNA of the CDR3: TGTGCCAGCAGCTTCCCCCAAATAGCGGGAGGCACGACAGATACGCAGTATTTT. Translated, it gives CASSFPQIAGGTTDTQYF.

The J gene is TRBJ2-7, the V gene TRBV11-2; 9 bases are a match to TRBD2. The CDR3 runs to 18 residues. Germline V gene data show CDR1 as SGHAT and CDR2 as FQNNGV. V was pared by 1 base and J by 5 bases, with 15 bases of the junction left unmatched. The chain's CDR3 is CASSLGGLAGLSWDEQYF. Here the CDR3 DNA reads TGTGCCAGCAGCTTAGGGGGGCTAGCGGGGCTTAGTTGGGACGAGCAGTACTTC.

V gene TRBV4-2 combines with J gene TRBJ2-5; maybe TRBD1 (6 bases). The V and J ends lost 0 bases and 1 base respectively, with 9 bases between them. CDR1 is LGHNA, CDR2 YNFKEQ, per germline. This CDR3 contains 15 residues. The CDR3 here is CASSQEQGIQETQYF. The CDR3 nucleotides are TGTGCCAGCAGCCAAGAACAGGGTATCCAAGAGACCCAGTACTTC.

V gene TRBV30 combines with J gene TRBJ2-1; weak D call: TRBD1 (5 bases). Germline values: CDR1 GTSNPN, CDR2 SVGIG (reference sequence). There are 12 residues in the CDR3. V gave up 0 bases and J gave up 7 bases, with 7 bases separating them. The CDR3: CAWSVQANEQFF. The CDR3 region has the DNA TGTGCCTGGAGTGTACAGGCAAATGAGCAGTTCTTC.

V usage is TRBV27 and J usage is TRBJ2-5; 10 bases are shared with TRBD2. The germline V gene has CDR1 MNHEY and CDR2 SMNVEV (reference sequence). V trimming: 4 bases; J trimming: 1 base; junction bases outside the gene matches: 6. The CDR3 contains 16 residues. CDR3 sequence (DNA): TGTGCCAGCAGTTCAATTAGCGGGGGGCCCCAAGAGACCCAGTACTTC. The encoded protein is CASSSISGGPQETQYF.

The chain couples TRBV6-1 to TRBJ1-1, with TRBD1 as a possible D gene (5 bases). CDR3 length: 15 amino acids. Deletions cut 10 bases from V and 5 bases from J, with 23 bases between. CDR1 is MNHNS and CDR2 is SASEGT in the germline V gene. The CDR3 spells CATRSGVVVGTEAFF. CDR3 sequence (DNA): TGTGCCACTCGATCGGGGGTGGTTGTGGGTACTGAAGCTTTCTTT.

The chain couples TRBV28 to TRBJ2-5, with D maybe TRBD2 (6 bases). V was cut by 5 bases and J by 1 base, with 14 bases left in between. Germline CDR1 is MDHEN and CDR2 is SYDVKM. This CDR3 has 15 amino acids. CDR3 sequence: CASSRLGSGQETQYF. The CDR3 DNA sequence: TGTGCCAGCAGTCGCCTGGGTAGCGGCCAAGAGACCCAGTACTTC. Full variable domain (outside the CDR3, taken from reference TRBV28 and TRBJ2-5): DVKVTQSSRYLVKRTGEKVFLECVQDMDHENMFWYRQDPGLGLRLIYFSYDVKMKEKGDIPEGYSVSREKKERFSLILESASTNQTSMYLCASSRLGSGQETQYFGPGTRLLVL.

V is TRBV5-1 and J is TRBJ2-1; 13 bases line up with TRBD2. J was trimmed by 5 bases and V by 2 bases; bases with no gene match: 7. Per the germline V gene, CDR1 is SGHRS and CDR2 is YFSETQ. The CDR3 contains 17 residues. Here the CDR3 DNA reads TGCGCCAGCAGCTTTGGGACTAGCGGGATTCAGAACAATGAGCAGTTCTTC. It specifies CASSFGTSGIQNNEQFF.

The chain carries TRBV7-9 and TRBJ2-5; no definite D call. The V gene lost 3 bases and the J gene lost 5 bases, with 7 bases spanning the gap. This CDR3 comprises 12 residues. Per the germline V gene, CDR1 is SEHNR and CDR2 is FQNEAQ (reference sequence). For the CDR3, the DNA is TGTGCCAGCAGCTTTATGAGGGAGACCCAGTACTTC. Translation gives CASSFMRETQYF.

J is TRBJ2-2 and V is TRBV11-2; D gene ambiguous. CDR1 is SGHAT, CDR2 FQNNGV, per germline. The length of the CDR3 is 16 residues. Trimming cost V 1 base and J 2 bases, with 11 bases left between them. CDR3: CASSLGSGSNTGELFF. CDR3 in DNA: TGTGCCAGCAGCTTAGGTTCAGGTTCTAACACCGGGGAGCTGTTTTTT.

V and J are TRBV28 and TRBJ2-5; TRBD1 matches at 10 bases. In germline, CDR1 is MDHEN, CDR2 SYDVKM. The CDR3 length is 17 residues. The junction had 15 bases not matched to a gene; V was cut back by 6 bases and J by 5 bases. Written as DNA, the CDR3 is TGTGCCAGCAGCCGCCTGTTGTTGACAGGGGGCCTGGAGACCCAGTACTTC. Translation: CASSRLLLTGGLETQYF.

This rearrangement joins TRBV11-1 to TRBJ2-1, with 7 bases matching TRBD2. The CDR3 extends over 15 amino acids. The V and J ends lost 4 bases and 0 bases, in that order; junction bases with no gene match: 3. In germline, CDR1 is SGHAT, CDR2 FQDESV (reference sequence). The CDR3: CASSSGLSSYNEQFF. CDR3 sequence (DNA): TGTGCCAGCAGCTCGGGACTAAGCTCCTACAATGAGCAGTTCTTC.

The J gene is TRBJ1-1, the V gene TRBV19; 9 bases line up with TRBD1. Germline lookup yields CDR1 LNHDA and CDR2 SQIVND (reference sequence). This CDR3 contains 15 residues. Trimming at V came to 4 bases and at J to 6 bases, leaving 9 bases not matched to a gene. The CDR3 nucleotides read TGTGCCAGTAGTAGCCGGGGGACAGGGTGGGCTGAAGCTTTCTTT. Translation gives CASSSRGTGWAEAFF.

V and J are TRBV5-1 and TRBJ2-7; possibly TRBD2 for D (5 bases). The CDR3 contains 14 residues. The V and J ends lost 0 bases and 4 bases respectively, with 11 bases between them. Germline V CDR1 and CDR2: SGHRS, YFSETQ. The CDR3 region is CASSLADYGYEQYF. The CDR3, as DNA: TGCGCCAGCAGCTTGGCTGACTACGGGTACGAGCAGTACTTC.

V gene TRBV4-1 combines with J gene TRBJ2-7; TRBD2 is a possible D gene (5 bases). The germline CDR1 and CDR2 sequences are MGHRA and YSYEKL. The CDR3 loop spans 14 amino acids. V lost 2 bases and J lost 0, with 8 bases in between. The CDR3 is CASSQKRDSYEQYF. CDR3 DNA sequence: TGCGCCAGCAGCCAAAAGAGGGACTCCTACGAGCAGTACTTC.

The CDR3 is CASKAPGATYEQYF. In DNA, the CDR3 is TGTGCCAGTAAGGCCCCGGGAGCCACCTACGAGCAGTACTTC. The J gene is TRBJ2-7, the V gene TRBV19; D possibly corresponds to TRBD2 (6 bases). Trimming removed 7 bases at V and 2 bases at J, with 15 bases between. The CDR3 covers 14 residues. Germline-derived CDR1 and CDR2 are LNHDA and SQIVND (reference sequence).

This sequence joins TRBV6-1 and TRBJ2-1; 11 nucleotides agree with TRBD2. Germline lookup yields CDR1 MNHNS and CDR2 SASEGT. V lost 6 bases to trimming and J lost 6 bases; unmatched junction nucleotides: 1. The length of the CDR3 is 13 residues. CDR3 coding DNA: TGTGCCAGCAGGGGGACTAGCGGCAATGAGCAGTTCTTC. As protein: CASRGTSGNEQFF.

The chain carries TRBV5-1 and TRBJ2-7, with TRBD1 as a possible D gene (5 bases). Germline CDR1 is SGHRS and CDR2 is YFSETQ. Trimming cost V 2 bases and J 6 bases, with 12 bases left between them. This CDR3 has 13 amino acids. This chain's CDR3 is CASSFTGVTEQYF. The CDR3 nucleotides read TGCGCCAGCAGCTTTACAGGAGTCACCGAGCAGTACTTC. The full variable domain, with the rest looked up from reference TRBV5-1 and TRBJ2-7, is KAGVTQTPRYLIKTRGQQVTLSCSPISGHRSVSWYQQTPGQGLQFLFEYFSETQRNKGNFPGRFSGRQFSNSRSEMNVSTLELGDSALYLCASSFTGVTEQYFGPGTRLTVT.

V usage is TRBV28 and J usage is TRBJ2-1, with a tentative D call TRBD2 (5 bases). Germline V gene lookup returns CDR1 MDHEN and CDR2 SYDVKM. V shed 7 bases and J shed 9 bases, with 13 bases lying between them. The CDR3 sequence is 12 residues long. The CDR3 DNA reads TGTGCCAGCACCCAAGAGGCGGGTGAGCAGTTCTTC. It encodes CASTQEAGEQFF.

This clone was observed a few times. The chain links TRBV28 to TRBJ1-2; D ambiguous. Germline V lookup: CDR1 MDHEN, CDR2 SYDVKM. The V gene lost 8 bases and the J gene lost 3 bases, with 7 bases spanning the gap. This CDR3 comprises 11 residues. As DNA, the CDR3 is TGTGCCAGCGCGGAAGACTATGGCTACACCTTC. This sequence encodes CASAEDYGYTF.

The sample holds one count of this clone. The genes are TRBV19 and TRBJ1-5, with D perhaps TRBD1 (5 bases). Trimming removed 4 bases at V and 3 bases at J, with 10 bases between. The germline V gene encodes CDR1 LNHDA and CDR2 SQIVND (reference sequence). The length of the CDR3 is 14 residues. As DNA, the CDR3 is TGTGCCAGTAGTACGACAGTGTACAATCAGCCCCAGCATTTT. Its translation is CASSTTVYNQPQHF. Drawing the rest from reference TRBV19 and TRBJ1-5, the complete variable domain is DGGITQSPKYLFRKEGQNVTLSCEQNLNHDAMYWYRQDPGQGLRLIYYSQIVNDFQKGDIAEGYSVSREKKESFPLTVTSAQKNPTAFYLCASSTTVYNQPQHFGDGTRLSIL.

The rearrangement links TRBV2 to TRBJ1-6; no reliable D call. Trimming cost V 5 bases and J 6 bases, with 11 bases left between them. Germline-derived CDR1 and CDR2 are SNHLY and FYNNEI. This CDR3 is built from 14 residues. The CDR3 region has the DNA TGTGCCAGCAGTCGCGACATGTTTAATTCACCCCTCCACTTT. It specifies CASSRDMFNSPLHF. Drawing the rest from reference TRBV2 and TRBJ1-6, the complete variable domain is EPEVTQTPSHQVTQMGQEVILRCVPISNHLYFYWYRQILGQKVEFLVSFYNNEISEKSEIFDDQFSVERPDGSNFTLKIRSTKLEDSAMYFCASSRDMFNSPLHFGNGTRLTVT.

This clone has only one observation. The chain couples TRBV6-1 to TRBJ2-7; 11 bases agree with TRBD2. CDR3 length: 15 residues. CDR1 is MNHNS, CDR2 SASEGT, per germline. The V and J ends lost 4 bases and 4 bases, in that order; junction bases with no gene match: 6. The CDR3 here is CASSVTSGGGYEQYF. CDR3 nucleotide sequence: TGTGCCAGCAGTGTTACTAGCGGGGGAGGGTACGAGCAGTACTTC.